The next 31 T cell receptor beta chains were all read from a single sample in a study of control samples from healthy donors and cancer patients. The data were produced by immunoSEQ multiplex PCR, yet TCRdb's version contains in-frame clones alone and is incomplete. This table holds 45,000 or so clones, under 95% found once. The sample comprised PBMCs. These receptor sequences come from a woman between 40 and 55 years old with head and neck cancer.

This clone was found once. The chain is built from TRBV10-3 and TRBJ2-7; D may be TRBD1 (5 bases). Germline assignment: CDR1 ENHRY and CDR2 SYGVKD. The CDR3 covers 14 residues. V was clipped by 6 bases and J by 0 bases, with 12 bases between them. The CDR3 DNA sequence: TGTGCCATCAGAGCGACAGATAACTCCTACGAGCAGTACTTC. This encodes CAIRATDNSYEQYF.

In its sample, this clone was seen a few times. The rearrangement joins TRBV2 to TRBJ2-7; 12 bases align to TRBD2. CDR1 and CDR2 (germline): SNHLY, FYNNEI. The V and J ends lost 5 bases and 0 bases, in that order; junction bases with no gene match: 5. This CDR3 has 16 amino acids. The CDR3 sequence: CASSSGTSGSSYEQYF. In nucleotides, the CDR3 is TGTGCCAGCAGTTCCGGGACTAGCGGGTCCTCCTACGAGCAGTACTTC.

This clone has just one count. This CDR3 is also generated by other DNA sequences in the sample. The rearrangement joins TRBV19 to TRBJ2-5, with D hard to call. The CDR3 contains 11 residues. Trimming stripped 2 bases from V and 5 bases from J, with 3 bases between. Germline CDR1 reads LNHDA; CDR2 reads SQIVND (reference sequence). Written as DNA, the CDR3 is TGTGCCAGTAGTATAAGGGAGACCCAGTACTTC. Translation: CASSIRETQYF. The variable domain in full, completed from reference TRBV19 and TRBJ2-5, reads DGGITQSPKYLFRKEGQNVTLSCEQNLNHDAMYWYRQDPGQGLRLIYYSQIVNDFQKGDIAEGYSVSREKKESFPLTVTSAQKNPTAFYLCASSIRETQYFGPGTRLLVL.

V and J are TRBV5-4 and TRBJ2-6, with 8 bases identical to TRBD1. Germline assignment: CDR1 SGHNT and CDR2 YYREEE (reference sequence). The CDR3 spans 16 residues. With V trimmed by 4 bases and J by 2 bases, 5 bases remained unmatched. CDR3 sequence reads: CASSTRQGPGANVLTF. CDR3 nucleotide sequence: TGTGCCAGCAGCACCCGACAGGGGCCTGGGGCCAACGTCCTGACTTTC.

This rearrangement joins TRBV3-1 (or the pseudogene TRBV3-2) to TRBJ1-1, with D possibly being TRBD1 (5 bases). The germline V gene encodes CDR1 LGHDT and CDR2 YNNKEL (reference sequence). The CDR3 spans 13 residues. V was clipped by 2 bases and J by 3 bases, with 7 bases between them. The chain's CDR3 is CASSQRQYTEAFF. The CDR3 DNA follows: TGTGCCAGCAGCCAACGACAGTACACTGAAGCTTTCTTT.

The sample holds one count of this clone. The J gene is TRBJ2-7, the V gene TRBV4-1; no clear D gene. The CDR3 runs to 16 residues. CDR1 is MGHRA and CDR2 is YSYEKL in the germline V gene. The germline V and J ends were trimmed by 3 bases and 1 base, with 16 bases remaining between them. The CDR3 region has the DNA TGCGCCAGCAGCCAGGGTGCCGGGTCTTATTCCTACGAGCAGTACTTC. It yields the protein CASSQGAGSYSYEQYF.

The J gene is TRBJ2-4, the V gene TRBV7-4; TRBD1 agrees at 7 bases. The J segment lost 2 bases and the V segment lost 5 bases, leaving 21 bases of the junction unmatched. The CDR3 spans 20 residues. Germline V gene sequence: CDR1 SGHVT, CDR2 SQSDAQ. Written as DNA, the CDR3 is TGTGCCAGCAGCCAAGCCACATATCCCCGGGACAGAGGTACCAAAAACATTCAGTACTTC. It is translated as CASSQATYPRDRGTKNIQYF.

J is TRBJ2-2 and V is TRBV30; possible D gene TRBD2, 5 bases. V was shortened by 4 bases and J by 7 bases, with 13 bases between the two germline ends. In germline, CDR1 is GTSNPN, CDR2 SVGIG (reference sequence). This CDR3 is 13 amino acids long. The CDR3 is CAWKGGTIGELFF. The CDR3 nucleotides read TGTGCCTGGAAAGGAGGAACTATCGGGGAGCTGTTTTTT.

This clone showed up just once. This sample includes further DNA sequences coding for the same CDR3. The rearrangement links TRBV10-3 to TRBJ2-2, with D perhaps TRBD2 (6 bases). Trimming removed 7 bases at V and 7 bases at J, with 13 bases between. Germline V gives CDR1 ENHRY, CDR2 SYGVKD. The CDR3 length is 13 residues. The CDR3 DNA reads TGTGCCATCACCAATGGGCGGGGCGGGGAGCTGTTTTTT. It encodes CAITNGRGGELFF.

The rearrangement links TRBV7-2 to TRBJ2-1; 12 bases agree with TRBD2. This CDR3 contains 18 residues. In germline, CDR1 is SGHTA, CDR2 FQGNSA. V lost 5 bases and J lost 3; bases outside the gene matches: 11. CDR3 sequence: CASSRPRTSGENYNEQFF. CDR3 DNA: TGTGCCAGCAGCCGCCCCAGGACTAGCGGGGAGAACTACAATGAGCAGTTCTTC.

V is TRBV18 and J is TRBJ2-7; D ambiguous. V was trimmed by 2 bases and J by 0 bases, leaving 14 bases between them. This CDR3 comprises 16 residues. Germline loops: CDR1 KGHSH, CDR2 LQKENI. The CDR3 spells CASSPRSVLISYEQYF. CDR3 bases: TGTGCCAGCTCACCAAGGTCGGTCCTAATCTCCTACGAGCAGTACTTC.

V is TRBV27 and J is TRBJ1-6, with D perhaps matching TRBD1 (5 bases). Trimming left V 4 bases short and J 10 bases short, with 17 bases between. CDR3 length equals 15 residues. The germline V gene encodes CDR1 MNHEY and CDR2 SMNVEV (reference sequence). CDR3 loop: CASSSQGTGGSPLHF. The CDR3 DNA reads TGTGCCAGCAGTTCCCAGGGTACCGGGGGGTCACCCCTCCACTTT.

J is TRBJ2-7 and V is TRBV12-5; D not resolved. This CDR3 has 12 residues. Per the germline V gene, CDR1 is LGHNT and CDR2 is FRNRAP. Trimming removed 7 bases from V and 6 bases from J, with 13 bases in between. CDR3 region: CASADFTLEQYF. The CDR3 bases are TGTGCTAGTGCGGATTTTACCCTCGAGCAGTACTTC.

The chain uses TRBV2 and TRBJ2-1; 8 positions match TRBD2. The ends lost 6 bases at V and 5 bases at J; junction bases unmatched: 9. CDR1 and CDR2 from the germline V gene are SNHLY and FYNNEI. The CDR3 is 15 residues long. CDR3 sequence reads: CASRARLATHNEQFF. The CDR3 coding sequence is TGTGCCAGCAGGGCAAGACTAGCGACCCACAATGAGCAGTTCTTC.

This chain joins TRBV4-1 and TRBJ1-5; D not resolved. Trimming shortened V by 1 base and J by 0 bases, and 13 bases separated the two germline ends. This CDR3 is built from 17 residues. Germline CDR1 reads MGHRA; CDR2 reads YSYEKL. Here the CDR3 reads CASSQVPRTYSNQPQHF. Here the CDR3 DNA reads TGCGCCAGCAGCCAAGTGCCGAGAACTTATAGCAATCAGCCCCAGCATTTT.

The V gene is TRBV18, the J gene TRBJ1-1; tentative D call: TRBD1 (6 bases). V shed 5 bases and J shed 2 bases, with 12 bases lying between them. The CDR3 has 14 residues. The germline CDR1 and CDR2 sequences are KGHSH and LQKENI. The CDR3 DNA reads as TGTGCCAGCTCAAATCCGGGGGCAAACACTGAAGCTTTCTTT. Its translation is CASSNPGANTEAFF.

The chain links TRBV6-5 to TRBJ1-1; TRBD1 might be the D (6 bases). Per the germline V gene, CDR1 is MNHEY and CDR2 is SVGAGI. V shed 6 bases and J shed 11 bases, with 19 bases lying between them. CDR3 length: 13 amino acids. The CDR3 here is CASSQIQGGVAFF. The CDR3 DNA is TGTGCCAGCAGCCAAATACAGGGAGGGGTTGCTTTCTTT.

The rearrangement joins TRBV3-1 (or the pseudogene TRBV3-2) to TRBJ1-3; the D is unclear. V dropped 3 bases and J dropped 0 bases, with 12 bases sitting between them. CDR1 is LGHDT, CDR2 YNNKEL, per germline (reference sequence). The CDR3 is 16 residues long. The CDR3 reads CASSHLGSLSGNTIYF. The CDR3 DNA reads as TGTGCCAGCAGCCACTTGGGCAGTCTCTCTGGAAACACCATATATTTT.

This clone was recorded only once. The V call is TRBV28, the J call TRBJ1-2; a weak D match, TRBD1 (5 bases). Germline V gene sequence: CDR1 MDHEN, CDR2 SYDVKM. The CDR3 is 13 residues long. Trimming took 6 bases from V and 4 from J, leaving 12 bases between them. CDR3 residues: CASRAGALYGYTF. The CDR3 nucleotides read TGTGCCAGCAGGGCCGGGGCCCTCTATGGCTACACCTTC.

This clone has just a few counts. The genes are TRBV2 and TRBJ1-5; D not certain. CDR3 length: 14 amino acids. The V end lost 1 base, the J end lost 8 bases, and 12 bases lay between the germline ends. Per the germline V gene, CDR1 is SNHLY and CDR2 is FYNNEI. This CDR3 reads CASSEGGSREPQHF. The CDR3 DNA sequence: TGTGCCAGCAGTGAAGGTGGCAGCCGCGAGCCCCAGCATTTT.

This clone was counted once. This sequence joins TRBV7-9 and TRBJ2-5, with D tentatively TRBD2 (6 bases). This CDR3 comprises 18 residues. V gave up 0 bases and J gave up 4 bases, with 21 bases separating them. The germline V gene encodes CDR1 SEHNR and CDR2 FQNEAQ (reference sequence). In DNA, the CDR3 is TGTGCCAGCAGCTTAGCCGGGGGACGTGGACTATCCCTAGAGACCCAGTACTTC. Amino acids: CASSLAGGRGLSLETQYF.

The chain carries TRBV19 and TRBJ1-5, with a tentative D call TRBD1 (5 bases). Germline-derived CDR1 and CDR2 are LNHDA and SQIVND (reference sequence). This CDR3 spans 15 amino acids. Trimming cost V 7 bases and J 6 bases, with 19 bases left between them. The CDR3: CASKVAYGGGQPQHF. DNA for the CDR3: TGTGCCAGTAAGGTAGCTTACGGGGGGGGTCAGCCCCAGCATTTT.

The chain links TRBV5-1 to TRBJ1-1; no clear D. In germline, CDR1 is SGHRS, CDR2 YFSETQ. CDR3 length equals 16 residues. The ends were cut back, 3 bases at V and 3 bases at J, with 18 bases in the middle. CDR3 region: CASSSTVLGRYTEAFF. CDR3 DNA sequence: TGCGCCAGCAGCTCTACAGTACTTGGAAGGTACACTGAAGCTTTCTTT.

This rearrangement joins TRBV7-8 to TRBJ1-1; 8 bases map to TRBD1. V was pared by 5 bases and J by 1 base, with 3 bases of the junction left unmatched. The CDR3 loop spans 14 amino acids. Germline CDR1 is SGHVS and CDR2 is FQNEAQ. The CDR3 nucleotides are TGTGCCAGCAGCCTCGACAGGGGGAACACTGAAGCTTTCTTT. Residues: CASSLDRGNTEAFF.

The V call is TRBV7-3, the J call TRBJ2-2; D not certain. Germline values: CDR1 SGHTA, CDR2 FQGTGA. CDR3 length: 12 residues. Trimming shortened V by 4 bases and J by 0 bases, and 0 bases separated the two germline ends. The CDR3, as DNA: TGTGCCAGCAGCTCGAACACCGGGGAGCTGTTTTTT. As protein: CASSSNTGELFF.

The count of this clone is one. The gene calls are TRBV5-1 and TRBJ2-7, with D maybe TRBD1 (6 bases). The CDR3 consists of 16 residues. Germline CDR1 is SGHRS and CDR2 is YFSETQ. The V end was cut by 4 bases, the J end by 3 bases, with 20 bases between. The CDR3 nucleotides are TGCGCCAGCAGCGGCCACCTAGCAGGGGCTCTCTACGAGCAGTACTTC. Its protein product is CASSGHLAGALYEQYF.

The J gene is TRBJ1-2, the V gene TRBV6-6, with a possible D match to TRBD1 (6 bases). The V gene's germline CDR1 is MNHNY and CDR2 SVGAGI (reference sequence). V dropped 0 bases and J dropped 4 bases, with 9 bases sitting between them. CDR3 length equals 14 residues. CDR3 protein: CASSYSGQSYGYTF. The CDR3 region has the DNA TGTGCCAGCAGTTACTCCGGACAGTCCTATGGCTACACCTTC.

V usage is TRBV7-2 and J usage is TRBJ2-3, with D unclear. The germline gives CDR1 SGHTA, CDR2 FQGNSA. The germline V and J ends were trimmed by 3 bases and 4 bases, with 5 bases remaining between them. This CDR3 contains 12 residues. The CDR3 sequence: CASSFNSDTQYF. CDR3 nucleotide sequence: TGTGCCAGCAGCTTCAATTCAGATACGCAGTATTTT.

In this sample, this clone turned up once. The V gene is TRBV7-9, the J gene TRBJ1-1; D is possibly TRBD1 (6 bases). CDR1 and CDR2 (germline): SEHNR, FQNEAQ (reference sequence). V lost 0 bases, J lost 0 bases, and 14 bases lay in between. The CDR3 is 17 amino acids. The CDR3 sequence: CASSLARGQSMNTEAFF. CDR3 DNA sequence: TGTGCCAGCAGCTTAGCCCGAGGACAGAGCATGAACACTGAAGCTTTCTTT.

V and J are TRBV6-5 and TRBJ2-3, with TRBD2 as a possible D gene (6 bases). CDR1 and CDR2 from the germline V gene are MNHEY and SVGAGI. This CDR3 region has 15 residues. V was trimmed by 5 bases and J by 2 bases, leaving 14 bases between them. CDR3 amino acids: CASSNRAGITDTQYF. The CDR3 DNA reads TGTGCCAGCAGTAACCGGGCGGGAATCACAGATACGCAGTATTTT.

The rearrangement uses TRBV18 and TRBJ2-7, with D unresolved. The CDR3 has 14 amino acids. CDR1 is KGHSH and CDR2 is LQKENI in the germline V gene. Trimming removed 4 bases at V and 1 base at J, with 11 bases between. The CDR3 protein is CASSLWTESYEQYF. CDR3 nucleotide sequence: TGTGCCAGCTCACTATGGACCGAATCCTACGAGCAGTACTTC.